Below, 23 T cell receptor beta chains from the same sample are listed, as sequenced in a study of T cells after yellow fever vaccination. TCRdb reprocessed the 5' RACE reads via MiXCR and lists one record per CDR3 protein. This sample yields about 350,000 distinct CDR3 sequences, of which 8% to 9.5% are seen a single time; roughly 15% belongs to the top ten. Specimen: PBMCs, collected about 49 days after the first yellow fever vaccination. The receptors here all came from a young man who received the YFV17D yellow fever vaccine.

This clonotype was recorded many times. The rearrangement joins TRBV5-1 to TRBJ2-2, with no clear D. Per the germline V gene, CDR1 is SGHRS and CDR2 is YFSETQ. The CDR3 is made up of 15 amino acids. The V and J ends lost 3 bases and 6 bases respectively, with 15 bases between them. The CDR3: CASSYADLTSGELFF. The CDR3 nucleotides read TGCGCCAGCAGCTATGCGGACCTGACTTCCGGGGAGCTGTTTTTT.

The J gene is TRBJ2-1, the V gene TRBV11-1; D may be TRBD2 (7 bases). Trimming pared 6 bases from V and 6 bases from J, leaving 21 bases between. CDR1 is SGHAT, CDR2 FQDESV, per germline (reference sequence). This CDR3 comprises 16 residues. In DNA, the CDR3 is TGTGCCAGCAGTCTTAGAAGGGCGGGGGCCATCAATGAGCAGTTCTTC. Translation: CASSLRRAGAINEQFF. The complete variable domain, with remaining parts taken from reference TRBV11-1 and TRBJ2-1, reads EAEVAQSPRYKITEKSQAVAFWCDPISGHATLYWYRQILGQGPELLVQFQDESVVDDSQLPKDRFSAERLKGVDSTLKIQPAELGDSAMYLCASSLRRAGAINEQFFGPGTRLTVL.

This clonotype was counted between two and nine times. The chain links TRBV20-1 to TRBJ2-3; D is uncertain. CDR1 DFQATT and CDR2 SNEGSKA come from the germline V gene (reference sequence). V lost 5 bases and J lost 7, with 19 bases in between. The length of the CDR3 is 14 residues. The CDR3 spells CSAPLPPSHNTQYF. The CDR3 bases are TGCAGTGCTCCTCTGCCACCCAGCCACAATACGCAGTATTTT.

This chain links TRBV6-1 with TRBJ2-3; 7 bases match TRBD2. Looked up from germline, CDR1 is MNHNS and CDR2 is SASEGT. The length of the CDR3 is 14 residues. V was clipped by 6 bases and J by 1 base; unmatched bases: 4. In nucleotides, the CDR3 is TGTGCCAGCAGGGGAGGGGCTCGCACAGATACGCAGTATTTT. It specifies CASRGGARTDTQYF.

This clonotype was counted a few times. The chain recombines TRBV20-1 with TRBJ2-5; D is unresolved. The CDR3 is made up of 14 amino acids. Germline-derived CDR1 and CDR2 are DFQATT and SNEGSKA (reference sequence). Trimming removed 3 bases at V and 0 bases at J, with 11 bases between. CDR3 protein: CSARARVDQETQYF. In DNA, the CDR3 is TGCAGTGCTAGGGCTCGAGTGGACCAAGAGACCCAGTACTTC.

In its sample, this clonotype was seen many times. The rearrangement links TRBV2 to TRBJ2-1; TRBD2 matches 9 bases. The germline gives CDR1 SNHLY, CDR2 FYNNEI. Unmatched junction bases numbered 12, after V lost 5 bases and J lost 7 bases. The CDR3 is made up of 16 amino acids. The CDR3 is CASSLLRRGGQNEQFF. CDR3 nucleotides: TGTGCCAGCAGTCTACTACGGCGGGGGGGCCAGAATGAGCAGTTCTTC.

This clonotype occurred a few times. V and J are TRBV11-2 and TRBJ2-7, with TRBD1 matching over 7 bases. The ends lost 5 bases at V and 8 bases at J; junction bases unmatched: 12. The germline gives CDR1 SGHAT, CDR2 FQNNGV. The length of the CDR3 is 14 residues. This CDR3 is CASSTNRGLYQQYV. The CDR3 region has the DNA TGTGCCAGCAGCACTAACAGGGGATTGTATCAGCAGTACGTC.

The chain recombines TRBV6-5 with TRBJ1-1; D is undetermined. Germline CDR1 MNHEY, CDR2 SVGAGI. The length of the CDR3 is 14 residues. Trimming shortened V by 6 bases and J by 1 base, and 12 bases separated the two germline ends. CDR3 amino acids: CASSFSVRNTEAFF. The CDR3 coding sequence is TGTGCCAGCAGCTTCTCGGTGAGGAACACTGAAGCTTTCTTT.

The chain uses TRBV15 and TRBJ1-5, with TRBD1 as a possible D gene (5 bases). Germline V gives CDR1 LNHNV, CDR2 YYDKDF (reference sequence). V dropped 2 bases and J dropped 10 bases, with 9 bases sitting between them. This CDR3 has 12 residues. The CDR3 DNA sequence: TGTGCCACCAGCAGAACGGGACCACCCCAGCATTTT. Translation: CATSRTGPPQHF.

CDR3 loop: CASSLNREKLFF. The CDR3, as DNA: TGTGCCAGCAGCTTAAATCGAGAAAAACTGTTTTTT. The V gene is TRBV11-2, the J gene TRBJ1-4; D is undetermined. CDR1 SGHAT and CDR2 FQNNGV come from the germline V gene. The CDR3 covers 12 residues. V shed 2 bases and J shed 8 bases, with 6 bases lying between them.

V is TRBV7-2 and J is TRBJ1-1; 8 bases match TRBD1. The CDR3 spans 16 residues. V was pared by 5 bases and J by 4 bases, with 12 bases of the junction left unmatched. The germline V gene has CDR1 SGHTA and CDR2 FQGNSA. CDR3 sequence: CASSLRTGNDRTEAFF. As DNA, the CDR3 is TGTGCCAGCAGCCTAAGGACAGGGAATGATCGCACTGAAGCTTTCTTT.

As for this clonotype: A single base separates this from a much larger clone, so it may be a read error. V usage is TRBV12-3 or TRBV12-4 and J usage is TRBJ2-1; TRBD1 might be the D (5 bases). Matching the DNA end better, TRBJ2-7 makes the J call doubtful. The CDR3 sequence is 15 residues long. In nucleotides, the CDR3 is TGTGCCAGCAGTTTAGAGGGGCAAGCTAACAATGAGCAGTACTTC. This codes for CASSLEGQANNEQYF.

This clonotype was detected a few times. V gene TRBV7-2 combines with J gene TRBJ2-2; 8 bases line up with TRBD2. Germline values: CDR1 SGHTA, CDR2 FQGNSA. V dropped 4 bases and J dropped 2; count of bases not matched to a gene: 6. The CDR3 length is 16 residues. CDR3 in amino acids: CASSWDGGANTGELFF. CDR3 nucleotide sequence: TGTGCCAGCAGCTGGGACGGGGGGGCAAACACCGGGGAGCTGTTTTTT.

This clonotype was found a few times. The chain is built from TRBV20-1 and TRBJ2-3, with unresolved D. CDR1 is DFQATT, CDR2 SNEGSKA, per germline (reference sequence). Trimming removed 6 bases at V and 2 bases at J, with 6 bases between. The CDR3 runs to 11 residues. CDR3 loop: CSASFTDTQYF. CDR3 nucleotide sequence: TGCAGTGCCAGTTTCACAGATACGCAGTATTTT.

This clonotype showed up many times. This chain links TRBV28 with TRBJ1-6; D is possibly TRBD1 (6 bases). This CDR3 spans 12 amino acids. Deletions cut 2 bases from V and 12 bases from J, with 8 bases between. Germline V gene lookup returns CDR1 MDHEN and CDR2 SYDVKM. CDR3 loop: CASSLQGKPLHF. The CDR3 nucleotides read TGTGCCAGCAGTTTACAGGGGAAACCCCTCCACTTT.

This clonotype was detected only a few times. The chain joins TRBV5-1 to TRBJ2-5, with D possibly matching TRBD2 (5 bases). V lost 0 bases and J lost 5, with 17 bases in between. This CDR3 is built from 16 residues. Germline assignment: CDR1 SGHRS and CDR2 YFSETQ. DNA for the CDR3: TGCGCCAGCAGCTTGGGTGGACTGGGGTTTGGGGAGACCCAGTACTTC. Translated, it gives CASSLGGLGFGETQYF.

CDR3 sequence: CSAGTVNYGYTF. The CDR3 DNA follows: TGCAGTGCTGGGACAGTTAACTATGGCTACACCTTC. The rearrangement links TRBV20-1 to TRBJ1-2, with 7 bases fitting TRBD1. J lost 1 base, V lost 5 bases, and 1 base had no gene match. The CDR3 covers 12 residues. The germline CDR1 and CDR2 sequences are DFQATT and SNEGSKA (reference sequence).

In its sample, this clonotype was seen a few times. The chain combines TRBV10-3 with TRBJ2-7; TRBD1 is a possible D gene (6 bases). This CDR3 is 13 amino acids long. Trimming shortened V by 7 bases and J by 5 bases, and 15 bases separated the two germline ends. CDR1 ENHRY and CDR2 SYGVKD come from the germline V gene. The CDR3, as DNA: TGTGCCATCAAGCTCCAGGGGTCGGACGAGCAGTACTTC. Its translation: CAIKLQGSDEQYF.

In DNA, the CDR3 is TGCACCAGCAGCCAAGAAAGCGGGGGGGCCTCGGATACGCAGTATTTT. The encoded protein is CTSSQESGGASDTQYF. V gene TRBV1 combines with J gene TRBJ2-3; the table calls TRBD2, which could not be checked here. TRBV1 is deemed a pseudogene. The CDR3 is 16 amino acids.

This clonotype was picked up a small number of times. The chain joins TRBV4-3 to TRBJ1-3; D is unresolved. Germline V gene lookup returns CDR1 LGHNA and CDR2 YSLEER. Trimming shortened V by 4 bases and J by 0 bases, and 16 bases separated the two germline ends. The CDR3 length is 17 residues. The CDR3 loop reads CASSPNGFPLSGNTIYF. The CDR3, as DNA: TGCGCCAGCAGCCCCAACGGCTTCCCCCTCTCTGGAAACACCATATATTTT.

V usage is TRBV5-1 and J usage is TRBJ1-4, with D hard to call. CDR1 is SGHRS and CDR2 is YFSETQ in the germline V gene. V lost 0 bases to trimming and J lost 7 bases, with 16 bases between them. The CDR3 contains 16 residues. CDR3 region: CASSLGSRGSFEKLFF. CDR3 nucleotides: TGCGCCAGCAGCTTGGGGTCTCGTGGGTCCTTTGAAAAACTGTTTTTT. The entire variable domain, with the rest obtained from reference TRBV5-1 and TRBJ1-4, is as follows: KAGVTQTPRYLIKTRGQQVTLSCSPISGHRSVSWYQQTPGQGLQFLFEYFSETQRNKGNFPGRFSGRQFSNSRSEMNVSTLELGDSALYLCASSLGSRGSFEKLFFGSGTQLSVL.

The chain has TRBV7-9 and TRBJ2-1; a possible D gene is TRBD2 (5 bases). Germline V CDR1 and CDR2: SEHNR, FQNEAQ (reference sequence). V lost 8 bases to trimming and J lost 9 bases, with 14 bases between them. CDR3 size: 12 residues. Here the CDR3 reads CASGQEALEQFF. The CDR3 coding sequence is TGTGCCAGCGGCCAGGAGGCACTTGAGCAGTTCTTC.

This chain uses TRBV5-6 with TRBJ2-3; D call uncertain. The CDR3 length is 11 residues. Trimming left V 3 bases short and J 3 bases short, with 2 bases between. In germline, CDR1 is SGHDT, CDR2 YYEEEE. The CDR3 DNA sequence: TGTGCCAGCAGCTGGACAGATACGCAGTATTTT. Residues: CASSWTDTQYF.